A selection of T cell receptor beta chains follows, all from one sample in a study of prognosis after radiotherapy for stage I lung cancer. TCRdb reanalysed the multiplex PCR reads using MiXCR and keeps one entry per CDR3 protein. The sample consists of about 25,000 distinct CDR3 sequences, roughly 40% of them appearing once. The sample in question was PBMCs, obtained before or after stereotactic body radiation therapy (not recorded which). These receptors all come from a donor over 45 with non-small cell lung cancer. CDR3s include the opening cysteine and the closing phenylalanine or tryptophan. The D gene is left open where the match is weak. Not all rows give a size; the values are once, few, many and, for expanded clones, a class.

j_call,v_call,d_call,clone_size,cdr3_nt,cdr3_aa
TRBJ1-2,TRBV30,-,many,TGTGCCTGGTGGTCCTCAACCGGGTTTGGCTACACCTTC,CAWWSSTGFGYTF
TRBJ2-1,TRBV20-1,TRBD2,many,TGCAGTGCTAGAGATAGTATCGGGAGGATCTACAATGAGCAGTTCTTC,CSARDSIGRIYNEQFF
TRBJ2-3,TRBV20-1,-,few,TGCAGTGCTAGGGACGTACAGGGAATCGCAGATACGCAGTATTTT,CSARDVQGIADTQYF
TRBJ2-3,TRBV11-1,TRBD1,many,TGTGCCAGCAGCCCCAGGGACAGGGCTAGGGATACGCAGTATTTT,CASSPRDRARDTQYF
TRBJ2-5,TRBV28,TRBD1,many,TGTGCCAGCGGACAGGGGGGGACTTGGGGCCAAGAGACCCAGTACTTC,CASGQGGTWGQETQYF
TRBJ1-2,TRBV15,TRBD1,medium-sized,TGTGCCACCAGCAGAGGGGGGACAGGGGAATACTATGGCTACACCTTC,CATSRGGTGEYYGYTF
TRBJ2-7,TRBV28,-,many,TGTGCCAGCAGTTCCGGACAGAGAAACGAGCAGTACTTC,CASSSGQRNEQYF
TRBJ2-7,TRBV6-2/TRBV6-3,TRBD1,many,TGTGCCAGCAGGGGGCCTAGGACAGGGTCCTACGAGCAGTACTTC,CASRGPRTGSYEQYF
TRBJ2-7,TRBV4-3,-,many,TGCGCCAGCAGCCAAGATGGGCTTCCCAGAAACGAGCAGTACTTC,CASSQDGLPRNEQYF
TRBJ2-2,TRBV20-1,TRBD2,many,TGCAGTGCTACTAGCGGGAGGGCGAACACCGGGGAGCTGTTTTTT,CSATSGRANTGELFF
TRBJ2-3,TRBV7-2,TRBD2,many,TGTGCCAGCAGTCGACCTGGACTAGCCGAGAATGCGCAGTATTTT,CASSRPGLAENAQYF
TRBJ1-1,TRBV5-4,-,many,TGTGCCAGCAGCTTAGCGGGAAACACTGAAGCTTTCTTT,CASSLAGNTEAFF
TRBJ2-3,TRBV6-1,-,many,TGTGCCAGCACTCCCCCGGGGGAGGATACGCAGTATTTT,CASTPPGEDTQYF
TRBJ1-1,TRBV5-1,-,-,TGCGCCAGCAGCTTGAATGGGGAAACTGAAGCTTTCTTT,CASSLNGETEAFF
TRBJ2-7,TRBV12-3/TRBV12-4,-,-,TGTGCCAGCAGCCCAACTCATGGTCTGAACGAGCAGTACTTC,CASSPTHGLNEQYF
TRBJ2-3,TRBV6-4,TRBD2,many,TGTGCCAGCAGTGCCGTGGGAACACTAGCGGGAAAAGATACGCAGTATTTT,CASSAVGTLAGKDTQYF
TRBJ2-1,TRBV6-2/TRBV6-3,-,-,TGTGCCAGCAGTCCCGAGCGGGTTAAAGGCAATGAGCAGTTCTTC,CASSPERVKGNEQFF
TRBJ1-5,TRBV12-3/TRBV12-4,-,-,TGTGCCAGCAGTTCCCCCTGCAGGGGCGTACAGCCCCAGCATTTT,CASSSPCRGVQPQHF
TRBJ1-2,TRBV18,-,many,TGTGCCAGCTCACGGGGCGACTGGTGGGGCTACACCTTC,CASSRGDWWGYTF
TRBJ2-1,TRBV28,TRBD2,many,TGTGCCAGCACCGGGGACGGCGGGAGGGGAGCTTACAATGAGCAGTTCTTC,CASTGDGGRGAYNEQFF
TRBJ1-2,TRBV2,-,-,TGTGCCAGCCATATCCGGGACGTAGGAGGCTACACCTTC,CASHIRDVGGYTF
TRBJ1-6,TRBV19,-,many,TGTGCCAGTAGTGGAGGGACTTACGGACACTCACCCCTCCACTTT,CASSGGTYGHSPLHF